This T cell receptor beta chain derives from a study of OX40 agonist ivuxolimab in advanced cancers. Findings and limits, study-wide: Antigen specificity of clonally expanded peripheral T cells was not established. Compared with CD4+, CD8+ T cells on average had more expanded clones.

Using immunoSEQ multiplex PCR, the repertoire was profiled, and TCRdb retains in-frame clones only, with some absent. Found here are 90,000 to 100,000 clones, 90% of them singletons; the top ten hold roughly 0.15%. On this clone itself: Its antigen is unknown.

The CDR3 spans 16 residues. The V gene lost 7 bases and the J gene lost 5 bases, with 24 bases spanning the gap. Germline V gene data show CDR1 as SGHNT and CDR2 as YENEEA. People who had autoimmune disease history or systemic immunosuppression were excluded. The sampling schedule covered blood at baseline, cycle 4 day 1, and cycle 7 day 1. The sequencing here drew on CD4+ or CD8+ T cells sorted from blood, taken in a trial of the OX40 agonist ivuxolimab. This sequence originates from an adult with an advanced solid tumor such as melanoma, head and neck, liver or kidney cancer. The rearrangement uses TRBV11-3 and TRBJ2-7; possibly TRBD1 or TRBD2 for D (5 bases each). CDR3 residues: CASTVRVGNGANEQYF. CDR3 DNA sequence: TGTGCCAGCACCGTAAGGGTAGGTAACGGGGCCAACGAGCAGTACTTC.